This note documents a single T cell receptor beta chain sequence. The antigen is undetermined. TCRdb keeps only in-frame clones here, not all; method: immunoSEQ multiplex PCR. The table has roughly 76,000 clones, 70% to 90% seen once. This CDR3 has 15 residues. J was trimmed by 10 bases and V by 6 bases; bases with no gene match: 11. Per germline, CDR1 MDHEN and CDR2 SYDVKM. The data stem from a study of OX40 agonist ivuxolimab in advanced cancers. General study points: The 0.1-3.0 mg/kg partial responders had among the lowest clonal expansion.

This chain connects TRBV28 to TRBJ2-1; TRBD2 matches 11 bases. The sequences come from CD4+ or CD8+ T cells sorted from blood, collected in a trial of the OX40 agonist ivuxolimab. This TCR was recovered from an adult with an advanced solid tumor such as melanoma, head and neck, liver or kidney cancer. The CDR3: CASSIELAGDFEQFF. The CDR3 region has the DNA TGTGCCAGCAGCATCGAACTAGCGGGGGATTTCGAGCAGTTCTTC.